Listed here are 9 T cell receptor beta chains from one sample, sequenced in a study of CDR3 diversity in severe acne. Each CDR3 protein is one row after TCRdb ran MiXCR on the PCR reads. The top ten clones hold around 10% of a sample with 79,000 or so distinct CDR3 sequences, 45% to 50% of them seen once. The source material was blood. The source of these receptors is a male donor with severe acne vulgaris.

Turning to this clonotype: The junction departs from the called germline gene at one end, perhaps through a read error. The chain carries TRBV20-1 and TRBJ1-3; TRBD1 agrees at 7 bases. Germline-derived CDR1 and CDR2 are DFQATT and SNEGSKA (reference sequence). The CDR3 consists of 14 residues. The CDR3 sequence: CSANDRDGGNTIYF. The CDR3 DNA is TGTAGTGCAAATGACAGGGATGGTGGAAACACCATATATTTT.

This clonotype was recorded at least ten times. The V and J genes are TRBV20-1 and TRBJ1-5; TRBD1 matches 7 bases. This CDR3 comprises 14 residues. With V trimmed by 3 bases and J by 1 base, 3 bases remained unmatched. The V gene's germline CDR1 is DFQATT and CDR2 SNEGSKA (reference sequence). In DNA, the CDR3 is TGCAGTGCTAGTCGACAGGGAAGCAATCAGCCCCAGCATTTT. It translates to CSASRQGSNQPQHF.

The CDR3, as DNA: TGTGCCAGCAGGGGTCGGGAGGTGAACGAGCAGTACTTC. This encodes CASRGREVNEQYF. V gene TRBV25-1 combines with J gene TRBJ2-7; TRBD2 agrees at 7 bases. Germline trimming cut 6 bases from V and 5 bases from J; bases unmatched to any gene: 7. The germline CDR1 and CDR2 sequences are MGHDK and SYGVNS. The CDR3 runs 13 residues.

This rearrangement joins TRBV29-1 to TRBJ2-5; D remains unclear. The V gene lost 2 bases and the J gene lost 2 bases, with 12 bases spanning the gap. The CDR3 totals 14 residues. Germline loops: CDR1 SQVTM, CDR2 ANQGSEA. The CDR3 region has the DNA TGCAGCGTTGAAATCGGGCAGATGCAAGAGACCCAGTACTTC. It codes for CSVEIGQMQETQYF.

This clonotype appeared many times. One end of the junction varies from germline; a read error may be responsible. This chain connects TRBV7-2 to TRBJ2-5; 11 bases align to TRBD2. The CDR3 is 15 amino acids. Germline values: CDR1 SGHTA, CDR2 FQGNSA. CDR3 DNA: TGTGCCAGCAGTTTAGCGGGAGGGGCGGGGGAGACCCAGTACTTC. It is translated as CASSLAGGAGETQYF. The entire variable domain, with the rest obtained from reference TRBV7-2 and TRBJ2-5, is as follows: GAGVSQSPSNKVTEKGKDVELRCDPISGHTALYWYRQSLGQGLEFLIYFQGNSAPDKSGLPSDRFSAERTGGSVSTLTIQRTQQEDSAVYLCASSLAGGAGETQYFGPGTRLLVL.

In its sample, this clonotype was seen a few times. The chain uses TRBV25-1 and TRBJ2-2; TRBD1 is a possible D gene (6 bases). The germline gives CDR1 MGHDK, CDR2 SYGVNS. The length of the CDR3 is 11 residues. Trimming stripped 8 bases from V and 7 bases from J, with 8 bases between. CDR3 bases: TGTGCCAGCGCAGGGGTCGGGGAGCTGTTTTTT. Translated: CASAGVGELFF.

The chain carries TRBV15 and TRBJ2-7; 9 bases fit TRBD1. J was trimmed by 3 bases and V by 3 bases; bases with no gene match: 9. This CDR3 comprises 16 residues. CDR1 and CDR2 (germline): LNHNV, YYDKDF (reference sequence). The CDR3 sequence: CATSSLVGQGNYEQYF. CDR3 DNA sequence: TGTGCCACCAGCAGCTTGGTCGGACAGGGGAACTACGAGCAGTACTTC.

This clonotype was seen ten or more times. The genes are TRBV28 and TRBJ2-1; weak D call: TRBD1 (5 bases). This CDR3 region has 13 residues. The germline V and J ends were trimmed by 8 bases and 4 bases, with 12 bases remaining between them. Germline V gene sequence: CDR1 MDHEN, CDR2 SYDVKM. The CDR3 spells CASGAPLYNEQFF. The CDR3 bases are TGTGCCAGCGGGGCCCCCTTATACAATGAGCAGTTCTTC.

Of note for this clonotype: One base away lies a much larger clone, so this may be a sequencing read error. The chain carries TRBV5-1 and TRBJ1-2; D is ambiguous. CDR3 length: 15 amino acids. Looked up from germline, CDR1 is SGHRS and CDR2 is YFSETQ. The CDR3 loop reads CASSLEGEANYGHTF. For the CDR3, the DNA is TGCGCCAGCAGCTTGGAAGGAGAAGCTAACTATGGCCACACCTTC.